This is a list of T cell receptor beta chains from one sample in a study of blood T cells in healthy people across ages. TCRdb reprocessed the 5' RACE reads via MiXCR and lists one record per CDR3 protein. Of hundreds of thousands of distinct CDR3 sequences listed, roughly 49% are singletons. The material sequenced was blood. The source is a woman aged 60 to 75 in good health. Both conserved end residues are part of each CDR3. The D gene is left open where the match is weak. Clone sizes are given selectively: once, few, many, or a class where the clone is expanded.

v_gene	abundance	j_gene	d_gene	CDR3nt	CDR3aa
TRBV27	NA	TRBJ2-1	NA	TGTGCCAGCAGCCGGGCAGGTGGCGGCTCCTACAATGAGCAGTTCTTC	CASSRAGGGSYNEQFF
TRBV20-1	NA	TRBJ2-7	NA	TGCAGTGCTAGAGGCCCCCTCAAGGTGGTGAGGGACGAGCAGTACTTC	CSARGPLKVVRDEQYF
TRBV7-8	NA	TRBJ2-5	TRBD1	TGTGCCAGCAGCCCCGAGACAGGGGTCTTTCAAGAGACCCAGTACTTC	CASSPETGVFQETQYF
TRBV11-2	few	TRBJ2-1	NA	TGTGCCAGCAGCTTAGGAGGTAGCGATGAGCAGTTCTTC	CASSLGGSDEQFF
TRBV12-3/TRBV12-4	many	TRBJ2-3	NA	TGTGCCAGCAGTTTTGGGGGGGCCGGAGATACGCAGTATTTT	CASSFGGAGDTQYF
TRBV18	NA	TRBJ2-1	NA	TGTGCCAGCTCACCTCGGGGCAGTCACAATGAGCAGTTCTTC	CASSPRGSHNEQFF
TRBV20-1	NA	TRBJ2-1	NA	TGCAGTGACCGTAGCGGAAGCTCCTACAATGAGCAGTTCTTC	CSDRSGSSYNEQFF
TRBV28	NA	TRBJ1-1	NA	TGTGCCAGCGGGGATGTGAACACTGAAGCTTTCTTT	CASGDVNTEAFF
TRBV25-1	many	TRBJ2-1	NA	TGTGCCAGCAGTGATTCTAGCAGAGCCTACAATGAGCAGTTCTTC	CASSDSSRAYNEQFF
TRBV29-1	NA	TRBJ2-1	TRBD1	TGCAGCGGCGGGACAGGGCTCCATGAGCAGTTCTTC	CSGGTGLHEQFF
TRBV14	once	TRBJ1-6	NA	TGTGCCGGCAGCCCCTTGGCAGGGGAAACATCACCCCTCCACTTT	CAGSPLAGETSPLHF
TRBV29-1	NA	TRBJ1-2	NA	TGCAGCGTTGAACTTCAGGATAGGATCTATGGCTACACCTTC	CSVELQDRIYGYTF
TRBV5-5	NA	TRBJ2-5	NA	TGTGCCAGCAGCTGGGGTATACAAGAGACCCAGTACTTC	CASSWGIQETQYF
TRBV29-1	few	TRBJ2-2	NA	TGCAGCGCAGGAGGGGGAGAGTCGAACACCGGGGAGCTGTTTTTT	CSAGGGESNTGELFF
TRBV7-9	NA	TRBJ1-4	NA	TGTGCCAGCAGCTTCACAGGGAGTGGCGAAAAACTGTTTTTT	CASSFTGSGEKLFF
TRBV28	NA	TRBJ2-4	TRBD2	TGTGCCAGCAGTTTATGGGGCGGTCGGTATATGGCGGGAGGTCAGATAGCCAAAAACATTCAGTACTTC	CASSLWGGRYMAGGQIAKNIQYF
TRBV14	NA	TRBJ1-6	NA	TGTGCCAGCAGCCAAGGTTTTAATTCACCCCTCCACTTT	CASSQGFNSPLHF
TRBV27	NA	TRBJ2-3	NA	TGTGCCAGCCAGAACCCGGTGGGGGGAGGTAGTAGCACAGATGCGCAGTATTTT	CASQNPVGGGSSTDAQYF
TRBV18	few	TRBJ1-2	NA	TGTGCCAGCTCCTCGGGGATCTATGGCTACACCTTC	CASSSGIYGYTF
TRBV11-2	once	TRBJ2-3	NA	TGTGCCAGCAGTAAAAGGGGGGAAATAGATACGCAGTATTTT	CASSKRGEIDTQYF
TRBV2	once	TRBJ2-1	NA	TGTGCCAGCAGCGATCTAGCGAGACGGCAGTTCTTC	CASSDLARRQFF
TRBV29-1	NA	TRBJ1-2	NA	TGCAGCGTTGAAGACCGGGACTCGATGGGGGGCTACACCTTC	CSVEDRDSMGGYTF
TRBV29-1	NA	TRBJ2-5	NA	TGCAGCGTTGTGGCGGGGGCCTTTCAAGAGACCCAGTACTTC	CSVVAGAFQETQYF
TRBV28	NA	TRBJ2-5	TRBD1	TGTGCCAGCAGTTTATCAGGGACAGGGGGCTTAGAGACCCAGTACTTC	CASSLSGTGGLETQYF
TRBV27	NA	TRBJ2-1	TRBD2	TGTGCCAGCACCTTGACTAGCGGGAAAACCTACAATGAGCAGTTCTTC	CASTLTSGKTYNEQFF